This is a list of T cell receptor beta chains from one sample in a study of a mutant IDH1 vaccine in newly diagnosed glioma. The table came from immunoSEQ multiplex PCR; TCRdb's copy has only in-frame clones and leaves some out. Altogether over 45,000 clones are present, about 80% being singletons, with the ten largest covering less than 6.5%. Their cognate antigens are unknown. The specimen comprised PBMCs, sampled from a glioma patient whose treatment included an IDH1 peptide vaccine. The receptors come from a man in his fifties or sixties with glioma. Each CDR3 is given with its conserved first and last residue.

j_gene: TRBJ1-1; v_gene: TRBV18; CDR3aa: CASSPLRGTEAFF
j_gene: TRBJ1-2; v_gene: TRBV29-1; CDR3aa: CSVGNSPYGYTF
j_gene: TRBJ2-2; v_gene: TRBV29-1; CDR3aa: CSVLGLRGTGELFF
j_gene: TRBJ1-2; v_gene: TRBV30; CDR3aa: CAWSLQSGGYTF
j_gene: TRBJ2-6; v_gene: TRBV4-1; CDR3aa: CASSYGSRPQSRANVLTF
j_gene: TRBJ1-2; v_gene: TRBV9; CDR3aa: CASTYSTGQSNYGYTF
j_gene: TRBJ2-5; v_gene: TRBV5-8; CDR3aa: CASSRGARGTQYF
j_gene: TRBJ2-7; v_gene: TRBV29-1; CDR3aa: CSVRKTGSYEQYF
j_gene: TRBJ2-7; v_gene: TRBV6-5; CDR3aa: CASSPGTGGPGEQYF
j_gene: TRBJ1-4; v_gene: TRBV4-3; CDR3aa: CASSQGSEWGNREKLFF
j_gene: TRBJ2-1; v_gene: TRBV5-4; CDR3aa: CASSLEGSGGKRYNEQFF
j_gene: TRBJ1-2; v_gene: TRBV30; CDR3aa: CASTGTRNYGYTF
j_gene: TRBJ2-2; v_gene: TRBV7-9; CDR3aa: CASSSRGNTGELFF
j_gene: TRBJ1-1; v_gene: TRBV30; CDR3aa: CAWSSGRSSWGTEAFF
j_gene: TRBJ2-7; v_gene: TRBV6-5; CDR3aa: CASTPTVGSTYEQYF
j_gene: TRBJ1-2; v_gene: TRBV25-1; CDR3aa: CASSGLGRAYGYTF
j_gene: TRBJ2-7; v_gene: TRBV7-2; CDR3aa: CASSLNAGMWSDEQYF
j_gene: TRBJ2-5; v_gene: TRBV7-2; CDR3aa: CASSIGHPGETQYF
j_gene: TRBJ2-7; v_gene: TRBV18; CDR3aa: CASSPAGGEGQYF
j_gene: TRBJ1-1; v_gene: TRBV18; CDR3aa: CASSPPGGEIEAFF
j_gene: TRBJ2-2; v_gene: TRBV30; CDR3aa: CAWRRQGARSNTGELFF
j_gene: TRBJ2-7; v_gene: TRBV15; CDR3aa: CATSRDPGQGSDEQYF
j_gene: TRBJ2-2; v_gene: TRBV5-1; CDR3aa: CASSPGAGESGELFF
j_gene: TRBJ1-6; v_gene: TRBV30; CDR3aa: CAWSNQGSPLHF
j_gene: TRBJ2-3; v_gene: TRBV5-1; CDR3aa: CASSTEEGTDTQYF
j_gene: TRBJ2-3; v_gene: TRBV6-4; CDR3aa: CASSDSSGGADTQYF
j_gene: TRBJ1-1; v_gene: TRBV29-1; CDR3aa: CSGSRGGGTEAFF
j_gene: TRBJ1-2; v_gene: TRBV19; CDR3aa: CASSNGRANYGYTF
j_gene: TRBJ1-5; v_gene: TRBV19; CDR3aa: CASKIDRGGQPQHF
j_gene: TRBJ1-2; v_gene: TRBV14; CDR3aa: CASSQATAGGYTF
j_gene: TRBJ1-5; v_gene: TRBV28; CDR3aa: CASSLVGDSNQPQHF
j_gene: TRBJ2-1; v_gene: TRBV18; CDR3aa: CASSPPPRGGLNEQFF
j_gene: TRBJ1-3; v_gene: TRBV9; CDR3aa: CASSPRRGENTIYF
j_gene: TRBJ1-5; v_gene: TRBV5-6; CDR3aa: CASTLSRGRLQPQHF
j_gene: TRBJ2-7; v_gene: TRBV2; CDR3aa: CASRGPGTGPREQYF
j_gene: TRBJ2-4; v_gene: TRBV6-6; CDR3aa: CATADKGKNIQYF
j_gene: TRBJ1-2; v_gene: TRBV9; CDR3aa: CASSVGRGDRYGYTF
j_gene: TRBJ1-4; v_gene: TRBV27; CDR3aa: CASSLGWDPNEKLFF
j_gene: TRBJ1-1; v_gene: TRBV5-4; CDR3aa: CASTHSGVGPTEAFF
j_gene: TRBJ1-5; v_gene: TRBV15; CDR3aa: CATSARDTNQPQHF
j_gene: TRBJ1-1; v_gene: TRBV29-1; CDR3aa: CSVDGTAEAFF
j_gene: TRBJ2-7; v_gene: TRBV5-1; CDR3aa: CASRSGSSYEQYF
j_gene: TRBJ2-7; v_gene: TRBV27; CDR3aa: CASSLTGSHEQYF
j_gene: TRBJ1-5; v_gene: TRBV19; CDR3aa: CASTYYYGTGHQPQHF
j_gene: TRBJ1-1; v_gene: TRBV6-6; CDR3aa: CASRDRGSTEAFF
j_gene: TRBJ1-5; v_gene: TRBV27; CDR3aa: CASSLNRDGQPQHF
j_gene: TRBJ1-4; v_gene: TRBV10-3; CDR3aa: CAIGQGGGEKLFF